The 29 T cell receptor beta chains listed next were all sequenced from one sample in a study of T-cell reconstitution after alpha-beta-depleted transplantation in children. Preparing the TCRbeta library involved the use of unique molecular identifiers. TCRdb analysed the PCR reads with MiXCR anew, one entry per CDR3 protein. The sample consists of around 670,000 distinct CDR3 sequences, about an eighth of them appearing once. Sequenced here: PBMCs, sampled before TCRalphabeta/CD19-depleted stem cell transplant. These TCRs come from a girl aged 2-15 years with congenital amegakaryocytic thrombocytopenia, due to receive a stem cell transplant.

This chain connects TRBV20-1 to TRBJ2-1, with TRBD2 matching 7 bases. J gave up 5 bases and V 0 bases, and 4 bases lay outside the gene matches. There are 14 residues in the CDR3. CDR1 is DFQATT and CDR2 is SNEGSKA in the germline V gene (reference sequence). The CDR3 is CSAREAGVDNEQFF. CDR3 coding DNA: TGCAGTGCTAGAGAGGCGGGAGTAGACAATGAGCAGTTCTTC.

The chain recombines TRBV29-1 with TRBJ2-1; TRBD2 matches 14 bases. Unmatched junction bases numbered 1, after V lost 7 bases and J lost 5 bases. This CDR3 contains 13 residues. Germline CDR1 reads SQVTM; CDR2 reads ANQGSEA. In DNA, the CDR3 is TGCAGCGGGGGACTAGCGGGGGACAATGAGCAGTTCTTC. As protein: CSGGLAGDNEQFF.

In its sample, this clonotype was seen many times. J is TRBJ2-5 and V is TRBV28; 7 nucleotides agree with TRBD2. V lost 1 base, J lost 2 bases, and 7 bases stayed unmatched. In germline, CDR1 is MDHEN, CDR2 SYDVKM. CDR3 length: 16 amino acids. This chain's CDR3 is CASSLLASGLQETQYF. CDR3 DNA: TGTGCCAGCAGTTTATTGGCTAGCGGACTTCAAGAGACCCAGTACTTC.

This clonotype appeared a few times. The genes are TRBV5-1 and TRBJ2-4, with 7 bases fitting TRBD2. The CDR3 covers 14 residues. V lost 1 base and J lost 8; bases outside the gene matches: 6. Germline CDR1 SGHRS, CDR2 YFSETQ. This chain's CDR3 is CASSLRLAEDIQYF. CDR3 nucleotides: TGCGCCAGCAGCTTGCGTCTAGCGGAGGACATTCAGTACTTC.

A word on this clonotype: Possible read error: a much larger clone is one base away. The V gene is TRBV5-1, the J gene TRBJ2-3; no firm D call. V shed 0 bases and J shed 2 bases, with 7 bases lying between them. Germline V gene sequence: CDR1 SGHRS, CDR2 YFSETQ. The CDR3 spans 14 residues. CDR3 sequence reads: CASSLVLHTDTQYF. CDR3 nucleotides: TGCGCCAGCAGCTTGGTGCTACACACAGATACGCAGTATTTT.

Of note for this clonotype: This may be a read error: a much more frequent sequence differs by one nucleotide. The chain links TRBV12-3 or TRBV12-4 to TRBJ1-1; unclear D gene. V lost 3 bases and J 6 bases, leaving 8 bases between the germline ends. There are 12 residues in the CDR3. Here the CDR3 reads CASSLGRPEAFF. The CDR3 coding sequence is TGTGCCAGCAGTTTGGGCCGTCCTGAAGCTTTCTTT.

This clonotype was recorded a few times. The rearrangement joins TRBV14 to TRBJ2-5; no firm D call. Trimming took 1 base from V and 3 from J, leaving 15 bases between them. The CDR3 is 16 residues long. Germline CDR1 SGHDN, CDR2 FVKESK. This chain's CDR3 is CASSQVSYIREETQYF. CDR3 bases: TGTGCCAGCAGCCAAGTTTCATACATCAGAGAAGAGACCCAGTACTTC. The complete variable domain, with remaining parts taken from reference TRBV14 and TRBJ2-5, reads EAGVTQFPSHSVIEKGQTVTLRCDPISGHDNLYWYRRVMGKEIKFLLHFVKESKQDESGMPNNRFLAERTGGTYSTLKVQPAELEDSGVYFCASSQVSYIREETQYFGPGTRLLVL.

This clonotype was detected ten times or more. The chain has TRBV10-3 and TRBJ2-7, with 8 bases matching TRBD2. CDR3 length equals 17 residues. CDR1 ENHRY and CDR2 SYGVKD come from the germline V gene. Unmatched junction bases numbered 10, after V lost 3 bases and J lost 0 bases. The CDR3 coding sequence is TGTGCCATCAGTGACCCCATAGCGGGACAAGTCTCCTACGAGCAGTACTTC. Encoded protein: CAISDPIAGQVSYEQYF.

This clonotype was seen ten or more times. V is TRBV7-9 and J is TRBJ2-1; D possibly uses TRBD1 or TRBD2 (6 bases each). The germline gives CDR1 SEHNR, CDR2 FQNEAQ (reference sequence). The CDR3 has 16 amino acids. With 1 base removed from V and 0 bases from J, the gap between germline ends came to 10 bases. CDR3 in DNA: TGTGCCAGCAGCTTAGGAGGGGGAGGCTCCTACAATGAGCAGTTCTTC. Protein sequence: CASSLGGGGSYNEQFF.

This clonotype was counted only a few times. This chain links TRBV12-3 or TRBV12-4 with TRBJ2-7, with 13 nucleotides matching TRBD2. There are 19 residues in the CDR3. Trimming removed 7 bases from V and 0 bases from J; junction bases left unmatched: 15. CDR3 sequence reads: CASKRRTGLAGNLSYEQYF. CDR3 in DNA: TGTGCCAGCAAGCGCAGGACGGGACTAGCGGGAAACCTCTCCTACGAGCAGTACTTC.

Notes on this clonotype: Given a much more abundant clone one base away, this may be a read error. J is TRBJ2-1 and V is TRBV15; a weak D match, TRBD2 (6 bases). Germline V gene data show CDR1 as LNHNV and CDR2 as YYDKDF (reference sequence). This CDR3 is 15 amino acids long. V was clipped by 1 base and J by 6 bases, with 13 bases between them. The CDR3 protein is CATSRVPGGFNEQFF. DNA of the CDR3: TGTGCCACCAGCAGAGTCCCCGGGGGATTCAATGAGCAGTTCTTC. The full variable domain, completed using reference TRBV15 and TRBJ2-1, is DAMVIQNPRYQVTQFGKPVTLSCSQTLNHNVMYWYQQKSSQAPKLLFHYYDKDFNNEADTPDNFQSRRPNTSFCFLDIRSPGLGDTAMYLCATSRVPGGFNEQFFGPGTRLTVL.

A few counts support this clonotype. The CDR3 sequence is CASSQGGLAAPFDTQYF. CDR3 bases: TGTGCCAGCAGCCAAGGGGGACTAGCGGCCCCCTTTGATACGCAGTATTTT. The V and J genes are TRBV4-2 and TRBJ2-3, with 11 bases that match TRBD2. CDR3 length equals 17 residues. Per germline, CDR1 LGHNA and CDR2 YNFKEQ. Trimming cost V 1 base and J 6 bases; bases outside gene matches: 9.

This clonotype was detected ten times or more. V and J are TRBV24-1 and TRBJ2-5, with 9 nucleotides matching TRBD1. Germline V CDR1 and CDR2: KGHDR, SFDVKD. V shed 3 bases and J 1 base; nucleotides not matched to a gene: 5. CDR3 size: 16 residues. CDR3 in DNA: TGTGCCACCAGTGATCGGACAGGGGAAAGCCAAGAGACCCAGTACTTC. It yields the protein CATSDRTGESQETQYF.

V gene TRBV19 combines with J gene TRBJ2-1; TRBD1 agrees at 8 bases. The ends lost 3 bases at V and 6 bases at J; junction bases unmatched: 10. The CDR3 has 16 residues. In germline, CDR1 is LNHDA, CDR2 SQIVND (reference sequence). CDR3 in amino acids: CASSIVRGQASNEQFF. The DNA of the CDR3 is TGTGCCAGTAGTATCGTCAGGGGGCAGGCTTCCAATGAGCAGTTCTTC.

In this sample, this clonotype turned up many times. The chain employs TRBV20-1 and TRBJ1-1; unclear D gene. The V gene lost 2 bases and the J gene lost 11 bases, with 12 bases spanning the gap. The CDR3 extends over 11 amino acids. The V gene's germline CDR1 is DFQATT and CDR2 SNEGSKA (reference sequence). The chain's CDR3 is CSARYGERAFF. The CDR3 region has the DNA TGCAGTGCTAGATACGGAGAGCGGGCTTTCTTT.

This chain connects TRBV7-8 to TRBJ1-5; D unclear. Germline V gene data show CDR1 as SGHVS and CDR2 as FQNEAQ. Trimming removed 2 bases from V and 6 bases from J, with 14 bases in between. CDR3 length equals 15 residues. This CDR3 is CASSLSRGLAQPQHF. The CDR3 nucleotides read TGTGCCAGCAGCTTATCGAGAGGGTTGGCTCAGCCCCAGCATTTT.

This clonotype showed up many times. CDR3 in amino acids: CAARRTLTSYEQYF. CDR3 DNA: TGTGCCGCCAGACGGACGCTGACTTCCTACGAGCAGTACTTC. The chain recombines TRBV12-3 or TRBV12-4 with TRBJ2-7, with D hard to call. The length of the CDR3 is 14 residues. The germline V and J ends were trimmed by 11 bases and 1 base, with 18 bases remaining between them.

This clonotype has more than one count but fewer than ten. The V call is TRBV7-8, the J call TRBJ2-7; 11 nucleotides match TRBD2. V lost 5 bases to trimming and J lost 0 bases; unmatched junction nucleotides: 6. The CDR3 runs 16 residues. The germline gives CDR1 SGHVS, CDR2 FQNEAQ. The CDR3, as DNA: TGTGCCAGCAGCCCGCAGACTAGCGGGAACTCCTACGAGCAGTACTTC. Translating gives CASSPQTSGNSYEQYF.

This clonotype was found many times. The gene calls are TRBV29-1 and TRBJ1-1; TRBD1 aligns across 8 bases. With 4 bases clipped from V and 3 bases from J, the junction kept 4 bases outside the gene matches. The CDR3 runs to 13 residues. Germline assignment: CDR1 SQVTM and CDR2 ANQGSEA. CDR3 sequence reads: CSVGTGRDTEAFF. The CDR3 DNA follows: TGCAGCGTTGGGACAGGGCGGGACACTGAAGCTTTCTTT.

A few counts support this clonotype. The V and J genes are TRBV18 and TRBJ1-1; D is ambiguous. V lost 2 bases and J 1 base, leaving 8 bases between the germline ends. The CDR3 contains 14 residues. From germline, CDR1 is KGHSH and CDR2 LQKENI. CDR3: CASSPSSPNTEAFF. CDR3 nucleotides: TGTGCCAGCTCACCAAGTTCACCGAACACTGAAGCTTTCTTT.

This clonotype was counted ten times or more. The J gene is TRBJ2-3, the V gene TRBV20-1, with 7 bases that match TRBD1. CDR1 DFQATT and CDR2 SNEGSKA come from the germline V gene (reference sequence). V trimming: 4 bases; J trimming: 2 bases; junction bases outside the gene matches: 9. The CDR3 totals 15 residues. Here the CDR3 reads CSANSGTANTDTQYF. The CDR3 DNA sequence: TGCAGTGCTAACTCCGGGACAGCGAACACAGATACGCAGTATTTT.

The chain links TRBV2 to TRBJ2-3; TRBD1 or TRBD2 may be the D gene (5 bases each). The CDR3 is made up of 16 amino acids. Per the germline V gene, CDR1 is SNHLY and CDR2 is FYNNEI. V was cut by 6 bases and J by 4 bases, with 20 bases left in between. Here the CDR3 reads CASRRPGPPRADTQYF. The CDR3 DNA reads as TGTGCCAGCAGACGCCCGGGACCACCCCGCGCAGATACGCAGTATTTT.

This chain joins TRBV5-1 and TRBJ2-7; 8 nucleotides align to TRBD1. Germline V CDR1 and CDR2: SGHRS, YFSETQ. Trimming removed 2 bases from V and 6 bases from J; junction bases left unmatched: 7. The CDR3 runs to 14 residues. In nucleotides, the CDR3 is TGCGCCAGCAGCTTTAGGACAGGGCCTCTCGAGCAGTACTTC. This codes for CASSFRTGPLEQYF.

This sequence joins TRBV2 and TRBJ2-4; perhaps TRBD1 as D (6 bases). Deletions cut 8 bases from V and 7 bases from J, with 27 bases between. CDR3 size: 17 residues. The V gene's germline CDR1 is SNHLY and CDR2 FYNNEI. The CDR3 spells CASPKVRDNELGNIQYF. CDR3 nucleotide sequence: TGTGCCAGCCCAAAAGTCCGGGACAACGAACTAGGGAACATTCAGTACTTC.

This chain connects TRBV12-3 or TRBV12-4 to TRBJ2-1; possibly TRBD2 for D (5 bases). Deletions cut 6 bases from V and 2 bases from J, with 14 bases between. The CDR3 consists of 15 residues. CDR3 amino acids: CASSPAEATYNEQFF. Here the CDR3 DNA reads TGTGCCAGCAGCCCAGCGGAGGCAACCTACAATGAGCAGTTCTTC.

This clonotype was found many times. V gene TRBV12-3 or TRBV12-4 combines with J gene TRBJ2-3; D is uncertain. The ends were cut back, 6 bases at V and 1 base at J, with 11 bases in the middle. This CDR3 is 14 amino acids long. The CDR3 loop reads CASSPPVRTDTQYF. The DNA for the CDR3 is TGTGCCAGCAGCCCCCCGGTCCGCACAGATACGCAGTATTTT.

The table lists this clonotype with many counts. The rearrangement links TRBV19 to TRBJ1-2; 7 nucleotides align to TRBD1. V was clipped by 7 bases and J by 2 bases; unmatched bases: 10. The CDR3 covers 15 residues. Looked up from germline, CDR1 is LNHDA and CDR2 is SQIVND (reference sequence). The DNA for the CDR3 is TGTGCCAGTACCTGGGGACAGACAGCGAACTATGGCTACACCTTC. This encodes CASTWGQTANYGYTF.

The sample holds a few counts of this clonotype. V usage is TRBV7-8 and J usage is TRBJ2-3; 10 bases agree with TRBD1. The V and J ends lost 4 bases and 3 bases, in that order; junction bases with no gene match: 7. Germline V lookup: CDR1 SGHVS, CDR2 FQNEAQ. The CDR3 covers 16 residues. The CDR3: CASSYILGQGTDTQYF. CDR3 sequence (DNA): TGTGCCAGCAGCTACATATTGGGACAGGGGACAGATACGCAGTATTTT.

This clonotype has only a few counts. V usage is TRBV29-1 and J usage is TRBJ2-5; D is undetermined. V shed 3 bases and J shed 2 bases, with 22 bases lying between them. CDR3 length: 17 amino acids. Germline V lookup: CDR1 SQVTM, CDR2 ANQGSEA. The DNA for the CDR3 is TGCAGCGTTGACGGCTCAGAGAGAGGAGAAAGACAAGAGACCCAGTACTTC. Encoded protein: CSVDGSERGERQETQYF.